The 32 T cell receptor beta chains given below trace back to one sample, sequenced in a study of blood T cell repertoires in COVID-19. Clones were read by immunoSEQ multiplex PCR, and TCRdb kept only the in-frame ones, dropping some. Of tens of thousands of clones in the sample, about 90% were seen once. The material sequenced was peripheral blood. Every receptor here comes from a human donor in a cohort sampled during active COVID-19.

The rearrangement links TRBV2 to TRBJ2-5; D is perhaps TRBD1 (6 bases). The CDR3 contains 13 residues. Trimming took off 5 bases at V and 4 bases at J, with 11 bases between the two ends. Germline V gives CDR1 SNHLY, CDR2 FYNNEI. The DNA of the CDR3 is TGTGCCAGCAGTTGGGACACCGTAGAGACCCAGTACTTC. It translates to CASSWDTVETQYF.

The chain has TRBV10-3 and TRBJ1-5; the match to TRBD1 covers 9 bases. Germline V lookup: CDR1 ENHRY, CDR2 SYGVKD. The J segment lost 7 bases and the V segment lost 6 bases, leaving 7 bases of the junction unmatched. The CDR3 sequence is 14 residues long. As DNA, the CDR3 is TGTGCCATCAGCGAGGGACAGGGAGGACAGCCCCAGCATTTT. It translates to CAISEGQGGQPQHF.

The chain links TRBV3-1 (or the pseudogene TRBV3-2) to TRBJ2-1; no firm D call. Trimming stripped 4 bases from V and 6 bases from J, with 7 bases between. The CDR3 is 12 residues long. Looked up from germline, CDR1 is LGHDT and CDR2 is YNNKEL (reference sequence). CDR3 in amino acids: CASSPLPNEQFF. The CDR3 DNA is TGTGCCAGCAGCCCCCTCCCCAATGAGCAGTTCTTC.

The CDR3 is CAWSVGGQNTEAFF. In nucleotides, the CDR3 is TGTGCCTGGAGTGTCGGGGGGCAAAACACTGAAGCTTTCTTT. The chain has TRBV30 and TRBJ1-1; perhaps TRBD1 as D (6 bases). V lost 0 bases to trimming and J lost 2 bases, with 10 bases between them. The CDR3 sequence is 14 residues long. Germline values: CDR1 GTSNPN, CDR2 SVGIG (reference sequence).

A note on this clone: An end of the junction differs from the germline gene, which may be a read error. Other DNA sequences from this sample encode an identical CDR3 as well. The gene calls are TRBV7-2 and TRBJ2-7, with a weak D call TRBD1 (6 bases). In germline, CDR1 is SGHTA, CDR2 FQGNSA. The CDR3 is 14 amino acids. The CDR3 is CASSFSGTPYEQYF. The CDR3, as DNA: TGTGCCAGCAGCTTCTCTGGGACACCTTACGAGCAATACTTC.

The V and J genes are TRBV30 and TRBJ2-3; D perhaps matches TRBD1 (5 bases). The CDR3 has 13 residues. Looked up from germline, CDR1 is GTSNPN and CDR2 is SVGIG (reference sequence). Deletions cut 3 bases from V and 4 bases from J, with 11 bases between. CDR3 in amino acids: CAWRARAADTQYF. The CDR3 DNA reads TGTGCCTGGAGGGCCAGGGCAGCAGATACGCAGTATTTT.

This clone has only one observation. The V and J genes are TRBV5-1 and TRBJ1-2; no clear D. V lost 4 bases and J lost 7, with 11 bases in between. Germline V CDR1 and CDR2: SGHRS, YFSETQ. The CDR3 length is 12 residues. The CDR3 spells CASSPIRSGYTF. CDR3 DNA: TGCGCCAGCAGCCCCATTCGGAGTGGCTACACCTTC. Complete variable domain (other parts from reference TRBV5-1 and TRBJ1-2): KAGVTQTPRYLIKTRGQQVTLSCSPISGHRSVSWYQQTPGQGLQFLFEYFSETQRNKGNFPGRFSGRQFSNSRSEMNVSTLELGDSALYLCASSPIRSGYTFGSGTRLTVV.

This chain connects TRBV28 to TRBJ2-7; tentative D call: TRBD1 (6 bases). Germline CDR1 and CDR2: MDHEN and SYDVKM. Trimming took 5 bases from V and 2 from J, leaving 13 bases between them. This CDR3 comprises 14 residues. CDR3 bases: TGTGCCAGCAGTCCGCAGGGGCCCCCCTACGAGCAGTACTTC. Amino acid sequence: CASSPQGPPYEQYF.

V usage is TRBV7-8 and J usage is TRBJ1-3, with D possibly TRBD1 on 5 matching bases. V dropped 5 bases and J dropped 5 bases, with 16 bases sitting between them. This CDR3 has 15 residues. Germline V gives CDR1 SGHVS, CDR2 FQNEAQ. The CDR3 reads CASSIGGTARNTIYF. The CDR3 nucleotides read TGTGCCAGCAGCATCGGAGGGACGGCCAGAAACACCATATATTTT.

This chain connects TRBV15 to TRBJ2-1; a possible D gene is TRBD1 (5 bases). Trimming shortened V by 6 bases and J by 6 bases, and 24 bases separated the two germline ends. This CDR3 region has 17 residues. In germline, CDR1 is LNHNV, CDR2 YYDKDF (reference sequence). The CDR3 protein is CATRITMGRVGSNEQFF. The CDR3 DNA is TGTGCCACCAGGATCACGATGGGCAGGGTGGGCTCCAATGAGCAGTTCTTC.

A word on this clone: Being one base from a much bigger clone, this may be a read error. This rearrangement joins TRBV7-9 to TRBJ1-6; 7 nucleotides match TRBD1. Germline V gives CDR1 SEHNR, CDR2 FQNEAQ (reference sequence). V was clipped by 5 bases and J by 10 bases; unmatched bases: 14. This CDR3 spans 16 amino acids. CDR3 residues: CASSPLGTVEWSPLHF. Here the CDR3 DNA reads TGTGCCAGCAGCCCCCTCGGGACAGTGGAGTGGTCACCCCTCCACTTT.

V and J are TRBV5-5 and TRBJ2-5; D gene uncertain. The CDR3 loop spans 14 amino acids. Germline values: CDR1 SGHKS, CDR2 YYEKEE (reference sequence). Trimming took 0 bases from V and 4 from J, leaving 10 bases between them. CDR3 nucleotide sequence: TGTGCCAGCAGCTTGGTGGCCCGAAGAGAGACCCAGTACTTC. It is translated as CASSLVARRETQYF. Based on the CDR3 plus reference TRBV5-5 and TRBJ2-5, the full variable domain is DAGVTQSPTHLIKTRGQQVTLRCSPISGHKSVSWYQQVLGQGPQFIFQYYEKEERGRGNFPDRFSARQFPNYSSELNVNALLLGDSALYLCASSLVARRETQYFGPGTRLLVL.

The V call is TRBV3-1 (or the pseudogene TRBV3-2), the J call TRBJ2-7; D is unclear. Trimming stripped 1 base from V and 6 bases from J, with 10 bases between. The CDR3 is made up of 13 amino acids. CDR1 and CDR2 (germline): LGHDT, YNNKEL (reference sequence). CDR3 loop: CASSQALIGEQYF. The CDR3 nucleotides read TGTGCCAGCAGCCAAGCTCTAATCGGCGAGCAGTACTTC.

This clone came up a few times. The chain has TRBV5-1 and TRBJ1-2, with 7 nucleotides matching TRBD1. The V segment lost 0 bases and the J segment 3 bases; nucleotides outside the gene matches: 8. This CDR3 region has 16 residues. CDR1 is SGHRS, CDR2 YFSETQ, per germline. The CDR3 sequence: CASSLVSQGVYYGYTF. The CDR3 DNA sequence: TGCGCCAGCAGCTTGGTGAGCCAGGGGGTCTACTATGGCTACACCTTC.

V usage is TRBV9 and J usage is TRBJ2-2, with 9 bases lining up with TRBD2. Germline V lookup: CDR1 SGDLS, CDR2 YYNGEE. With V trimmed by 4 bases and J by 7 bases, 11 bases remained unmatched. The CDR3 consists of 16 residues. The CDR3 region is CASSITPGLASGELFF. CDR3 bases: TGTGCCAGCAGCATAACCCCGGGACTAGCAAGCGGGGAGCTGTTTTTT.

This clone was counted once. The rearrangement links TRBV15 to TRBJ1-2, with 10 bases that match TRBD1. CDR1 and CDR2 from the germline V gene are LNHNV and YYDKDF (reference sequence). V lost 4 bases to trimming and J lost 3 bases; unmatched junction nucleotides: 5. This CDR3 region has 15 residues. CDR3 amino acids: CATSKRTGGYYGYTF. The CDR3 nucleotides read TGTGCCACCAGCAAAAGGACAGGGGGATACTATGGCTACACCTTC.

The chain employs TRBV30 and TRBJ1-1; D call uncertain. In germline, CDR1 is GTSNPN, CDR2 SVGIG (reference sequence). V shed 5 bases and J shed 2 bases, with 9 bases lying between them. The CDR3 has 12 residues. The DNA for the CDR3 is TGTGCCTGGGGGCCAGGAAACACTGAAGCTTTCTTT. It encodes CAWGPGNTEAFF.

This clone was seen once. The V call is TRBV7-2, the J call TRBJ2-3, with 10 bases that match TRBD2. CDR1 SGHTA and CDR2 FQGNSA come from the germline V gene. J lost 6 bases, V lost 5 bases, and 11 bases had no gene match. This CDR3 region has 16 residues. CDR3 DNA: TGTGCCAGCAGCCACGGACTAGCGGCTGATCCGGATACGCAGTATTTT. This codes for CASSHGLAADPDTQYF.

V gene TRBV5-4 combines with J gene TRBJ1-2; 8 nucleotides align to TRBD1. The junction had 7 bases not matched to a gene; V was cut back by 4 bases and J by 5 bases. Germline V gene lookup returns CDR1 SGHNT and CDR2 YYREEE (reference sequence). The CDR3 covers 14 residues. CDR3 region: CASSVDRVSYGYTF. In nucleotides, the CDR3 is TGTGCCAGCAGCGTGGACAGGGTGTCGTATGGCTACACCTTC.

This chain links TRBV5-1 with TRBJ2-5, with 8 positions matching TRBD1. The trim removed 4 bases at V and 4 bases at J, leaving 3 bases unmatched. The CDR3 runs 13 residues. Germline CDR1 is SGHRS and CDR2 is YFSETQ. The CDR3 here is CASSPDRAETQYF. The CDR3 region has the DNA TGCGCCAGCAGCCCGGACAGGGCAGAGACCCAGTACTTC.

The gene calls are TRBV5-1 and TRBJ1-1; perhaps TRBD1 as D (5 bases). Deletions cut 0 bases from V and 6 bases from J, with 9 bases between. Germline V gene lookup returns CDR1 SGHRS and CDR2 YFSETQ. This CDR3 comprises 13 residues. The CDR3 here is CASSLVGASEAFF. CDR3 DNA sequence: TGCGCCAGCAGCTTGGTTGGGGCTTCTGAAGCTTTCTTT.

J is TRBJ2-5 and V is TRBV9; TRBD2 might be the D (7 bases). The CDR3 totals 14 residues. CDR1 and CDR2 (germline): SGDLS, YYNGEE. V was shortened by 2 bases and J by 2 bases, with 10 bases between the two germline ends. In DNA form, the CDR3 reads TGTGCCAGCAGCGTCGAGGGGGGGCAAGAGACCCAGTACTTC. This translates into CASSVEGGQETQYF.

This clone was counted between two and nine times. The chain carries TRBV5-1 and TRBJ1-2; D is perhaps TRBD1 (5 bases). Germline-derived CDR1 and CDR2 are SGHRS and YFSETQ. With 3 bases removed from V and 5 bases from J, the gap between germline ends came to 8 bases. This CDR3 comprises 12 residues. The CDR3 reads CASSSSGYGYTF. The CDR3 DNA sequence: TGCGCCAGCAGCTCATCAGGGTATGGCTACACCTTC.

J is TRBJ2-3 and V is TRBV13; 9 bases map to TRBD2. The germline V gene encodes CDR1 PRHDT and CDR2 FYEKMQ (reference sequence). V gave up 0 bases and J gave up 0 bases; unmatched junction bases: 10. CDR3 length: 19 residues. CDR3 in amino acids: CASSLGGWGLAGSTDTQYF. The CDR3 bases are TGTGCCAGCAGCTTAGGTGGGTGGGGCCTAGCGGGGAGCACAGATACGCAGTATTTT. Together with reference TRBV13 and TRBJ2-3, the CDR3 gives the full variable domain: AAGVIQSPRHLIKEKRETATLKCYPIPRHDTVYWYQQGPGQDPQFLISFYEKMQSDKGSIPDRFSAQQFSDYHSELNMSSLELGDSALYFCASSLGGWGLAGSTDTQYFGPGTRLTVL.

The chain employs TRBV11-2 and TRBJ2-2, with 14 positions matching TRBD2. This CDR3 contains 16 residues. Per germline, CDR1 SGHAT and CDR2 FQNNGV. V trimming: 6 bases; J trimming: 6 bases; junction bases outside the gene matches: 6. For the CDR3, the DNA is TGTGCCAGCAGACAGACTAGCGGGAGGGCCCCCGGGGAGCTGTTTTTT. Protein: CASRQTSGRAPGELFF.

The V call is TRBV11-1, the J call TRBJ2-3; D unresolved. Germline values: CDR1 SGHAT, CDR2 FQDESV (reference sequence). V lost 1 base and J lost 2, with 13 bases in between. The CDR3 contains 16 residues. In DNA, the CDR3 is TGTGCCAGCAGCTTAGGAGGAAGTTCCCACACAGATACGCAGTATTTT. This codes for CASSLGGSSHTDTQYF.

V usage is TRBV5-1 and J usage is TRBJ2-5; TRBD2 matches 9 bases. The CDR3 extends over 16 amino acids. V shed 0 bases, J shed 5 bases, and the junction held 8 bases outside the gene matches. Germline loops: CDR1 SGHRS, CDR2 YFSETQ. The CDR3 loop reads CASSLVGLAPGETQYF. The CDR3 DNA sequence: TGCGCCAGCAGCTTGGTGGGACTAGCCCCAGGGGAGACCCAGTACTTC.

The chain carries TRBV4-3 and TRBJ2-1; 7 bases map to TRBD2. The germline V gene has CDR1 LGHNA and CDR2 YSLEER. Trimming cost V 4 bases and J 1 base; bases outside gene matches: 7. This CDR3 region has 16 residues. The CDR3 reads CASSRTAGASYNEQFF. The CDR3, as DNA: TGCGCCAGCAGCCGGACTGCGGGAGCGTCCTACAATGAGCAGTTCTTC.

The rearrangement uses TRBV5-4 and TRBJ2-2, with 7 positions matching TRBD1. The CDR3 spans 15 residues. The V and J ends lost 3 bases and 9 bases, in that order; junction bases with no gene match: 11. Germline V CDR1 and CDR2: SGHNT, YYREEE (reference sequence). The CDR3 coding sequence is TGTGCCAGCAGCTCGTCGACAGGGAGTTTTCGGGAGCTGTTTTTT. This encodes CASSSSTGSFRELFF.

CDR3 DNA: TGTGCCAGCAGGCTAAACAGGGCCCAAGAGACCCAGTACTTC. Its protein product is CASRLNRAQETQYF. The chain is built from TRBV27 and TRBJ2-5, with a tentative D call TRBD1 (6 bases). Germline loops: CDR1 MNHEY, CDR2 SMNVEV (reference sequence). V was shortened by 6 bases and J by 1 base, with 12 bases between the two germline ends. CDR3 length: 14 residues.

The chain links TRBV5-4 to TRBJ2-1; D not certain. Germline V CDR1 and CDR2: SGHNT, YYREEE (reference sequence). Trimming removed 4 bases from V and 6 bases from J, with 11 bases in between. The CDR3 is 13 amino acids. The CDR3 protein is CASSPPGGNEQFF. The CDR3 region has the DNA TGTGCCAGCAGCCCCCCTGGCGGCAATGAGCAGTTCTTC.

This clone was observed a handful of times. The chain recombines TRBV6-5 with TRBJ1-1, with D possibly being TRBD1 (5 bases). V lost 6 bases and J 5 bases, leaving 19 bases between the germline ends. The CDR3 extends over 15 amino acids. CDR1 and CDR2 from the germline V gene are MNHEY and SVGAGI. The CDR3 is CASSLGDGGRTEAFF. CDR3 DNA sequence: TGTGCCAGCAGCCTAGGGGACGGAGGGAGGACTGAAGCTTTCTTT.